The clone carrying this T cell receptor (beta chain) occurred many times. No antigen is known for it. The sample originates from a study of CD8 T cells in ankylosing spondylitis. Libraries of TCR beta came from quantitative 5'-RACE with molecular barcodes. TCRdb analysed the 5' RACE reads with MiXCR anew, one entry per CDR3 protein. The profile shows fewer than 350,000 distinct CDR3 sequences, around a tenth of them singletons. Study-level results: For ankylosing spondylitis blood, a TCR beta motif of eight or nine highly homologous variants appeared characteristic. Before this, some motif variants had been reported in reactive arthritis synovial fluid and blood.

The junction had 4 bases not matched to a gene; V was cut back by 8 bases and J by 0 bases. CDR3 length: 14 amino acids. Germline CDR1 ENHRY, CDR2 SYGVKD. This rearrangement joins TRBV10-3 to TRBJ2-3; 8 bases are shared with TRBD2. The source of this sequence is a female donor with ankylosing spondylitis or in good health (not recorded which). Sequencing was carried out using blood, either unsorted or a sorted T cell fraction (not recorded which). The CDR3 sequence is CAISSSGSTDTQYF. As DNA, the CDR3 is TGTGCCATCTCTTCTAGCGGGAGCACAGATACGCAGTATTTT.